This T cell receptor (beta chain) is from a study of graft-versus-host responses after intestinal transplantation. Study-wide context: Tacrolimus and steroids were given for 2 to 4 years to all recipients after anti-thymocyte globulin induction.

Comment on this clone: Its specificity is unknown.

Profiled with immunoSEQ multiplex PCR; TCRdb holds only in-frame clones, not every one. The sample lists about 100,000 clones; 87% were seen once. The CDR3 runs to 16 residues. Germline loops: CDR1 SGHRS, CDR2 YFSETQ. V shed 7 bases and J 8 bases; nucleotides not matched to a gene: 15. Study-wide points: Recipient bone marrow held GvH clones, some seen earlier in ileum or blood. Among circulating GvH clones, peak levels were associated with early post-transplant declines in HvG clones.

The sequenced sample was unstimulated CD4+ T cells sorted from spleen or lymph node cells, obtained before transplant. The source is a human donor who was the organ donor for an intestinal transplant. V and J are TRBV5-1 and TRBJ2-2; 9 nucleotides match TRBD2. The CDR3 coding sequence is TGCGCCAGCTCCGACCATGCGGGGGGGCTATCTGGGGAGCTGTTTTTT. Translated, it gives CASSDHAGGLSGELFF.